A selection of T cell receptor beta chains follows, all from one sample in a study of T cell responses to AZD1222 COVID-19 vaccine. Here immunoSEQ multiplex PCR was the method, and the copy in TCRdb shows in-frame clones only, minus some. The data contain about 130,000 clones, roughly 88% of them singletons. Source: peripheral blood, taken on day 0 of AZD1222 vaccination. These receptors all come from an adult in good health. Each CDR3 is given with its conserved first and last residue. D genes are given only for firm matches. Expanded clones are given a class, and other clones once, few, many or no size at all.

clone_size j_call d_call v_call cdr3_aa cdr3_nt
NA TRBJ2-1 NA TRBV29-1 CSVAPGNEQFF TGCAGCGTTGCCCCTGGCAATGAGCAGTTCTTC
once TRBJ1-6 TRBD1 TRBV6-5 CASIFIQGDF TGTGCCAGCATTTTCATACAGGGGGACTTT
once TRBJ1-5 NA TRBV30 CAWSWGGSNQPQHF TGTGCCTGGAGCTGGGGCGGTAGCAATCAGCCCCAGCATTTT
NA TRBJ1-1 NA TRBV4-1 CASSQATARNTEAFF TGCGCCAGCAGCCAAGCGACAGCCCGGAACACTGAAGCTTTCTTT
NA TRBJ2-1 TRBD2 TRBV5-1 CASSRDTTSGSANEQFF TGCGCCAGCAGCAGAGACACGACTAGCGGGAGTGCGAATGAGCAGTTCTTC
NA TRBJ1-2 NA TRBV29-1 CSVENRVINYGYTF TGCAGCGTTGAGAACAGGGTAATAAACTATGGCTACACCTTC
once TRBJ1-2 TRBD1 TRBV2 CASTRDSYGYTF TGTGCCAGCACCAGGGACAGCTATGGCTACACCTTC
NA TRBJ2-5 TRBD2 TRBV20-1 CSASEGSGKETQYF TGCAGTGCTAGTGAGGGTAGCGGGAAAGAGACCCAGTACTTC
NA TRBJ1-2 NA TRBV9 CASSVSLGKGSGGYTF TGTGCCAGCAGCGTAAGCTTAGGGAAGGGATCAGGTGGCTACACCTTC
NA TRBJ2-3 NA TRBV5-1 CASSLVSLGTDTQYF TGCGCCAGCAGCTTGGTTTCCCTTGGCACAGATACGCAGTATTTT
NA TRBJ2-1 NA TRBV7-2 CASSLGFASPYNEQFF TGTGCCAGCAGCTTAGGTTTCGCATCCCCCTACAATGAGCAGTTCTTC
few TRBJ1-5 NA TRBV6-5 CASSNRDGGQPQHF TGTGCCAGCAGCAACAGGGATGGTGGTCAGCCCCAGCATTTT
medium-sized TRBJ2-2 NA TRBV11-2 CASKLRTPGELFF TGTGCCAGCAAATTACGGACGCCCGGGGAGCTGTTTTTT
NA TRBJ1-2 TRBD1 TRBV7-2 CASSLDRGGYGYTF TGTGCCAGCAGCTTAGACAGGGGAGGCTATGGCTACACCTTC
NA TRBJ2-3 TRBD1 TRBV4-2 CASSQERLIGGSTDTQYF TGTGCCAGCAGCCAAGAGAGGTTGATAGGGGGCTCTACAGATACGCAGTATTTT
once TRBJ2-3 NA TRBV5-4 CASSLVADTQYF TGTGCCAGCAGTCTGGTAGCGGATACGCAGTATTTT
NA TRBJ1-3 NA TRBV7-6 CASSPQPEVGNTIYF TGTGCCAGCAGCCCCCAGCCCGAAGTTGGAAACACCATATATTTT
NA TRBJ1-3 NA TRBV19 CASNPIGGRSSGNTIYF TGTGCCAGTAATCCTATCGGAGGACGGAGCTCTGGAAACACCATATATTTT
NA TRBJ1-2 NA TRBV4-3 CASSQVLITNYGYTF TGCGCCAGCAGCCAAGTTCTCATAACTAACTATGGCTACACCTTC
once TRBJ2-7 NA TRBV9 CASSVEVGIPPTTEQYF TGTGCCAGCAGCGTAGAGGTGGGGATACCACCGACCACCGAGCAGTACTTC
NA TRBJ2-1 NA TRBV7-2 CASSLSLGDEQFF TGTGCCAGCAGCTTATCCCTTGGGGATGAGCAGTTCTTC
NA TRBJ1-1 NA TRBV9 CASSVAGGGNTEAFF TGTGCCAGCAGCGTAGCGGGAGGAGGGAACACTGAAGCTTTCTTT
once TRBJ1-1 NA TRBV9 CASSVSGGDGTEAFF TGTGCCAGCAGCGTATCTGGAGGGGATGGCACTGAAGCTTTCTTT
NA TRBJ1-2 NA TRBV4-2 CASSQDGLGYTF TGTGCCAGCAGCCAAGACGGGTTGGGCTACACCTTC
NA TRBJ2-3 NA TRBV24-1 CATSDGTQYF TGTGCCACCAGTGACGGGACGCAGTATTTT
NA TRBJ2-3 TRBD1 TRBV5-1 CASSFDRGDTQYF TGCGCCAGCAGCTTTGACAGGGGAGATACGCAGTATTTT
NA TRBJ2-1 NA TRBV12-3/TRBV12-4 CASSFGAYNEQFF TGTGCCAGCAGTTTCGGAGCCTACAATGAGCAGTTCTTC
NA TRBJ1-1 TRBD1 TRBV13 CASTSRDRNTEAFF TGTGCCAGCACGTCCCGGGACAGGAACACTGAAGCTTTCTTT
NA TRBJ1-5 NA TRBV11-3 CASSLNKPQHF TGTGCCAGCAGCTTAAATAAGCCCCAGCATTTT
NA TRBJ1-1 NA TRBV12-3/TRBV12-4 CATWAGANTEAFF TGTGCCACCTGGGCCGGAGCGAACACTGAAGCTTTCTTT
NA TRBJ1-1 NA TRBV12-3/TRBV12-4 CASSFSGNTEAFF TGTGCCAGCAGTTTTTCGGGGAACACTGAAGCTTTCTTT
NA TRBJ1-1 NA TRBV5-5 CASSRANTEAFF TGTGCCAGCAGCCGCGCGAACACTGAAGCTTTCTTT
NA TRBJ1-2 NA TRBV6-5 CASSYRQGGYTF TGTGCCAGCAGTTACCGTCAAGGGGGCTACACCTTC
NA TRBJ2-1 TRBD1 TRBV7-2 CASSRQSGTGGVGEQFF TGTGCCAGCAGCCGCCAATCCGGGACAGGGGGAGTGGGTGAGCAGTTCTTC
NA TRBJ1-5 TRBD1 TRBV27 CASSFSGGSNQPQHF TGTGCCAGCAGTTTCTCAGGGGGTAGCAATCAGCCCCAGCATTTT
NA TRBJ1-2 NA TRBV5-1 CASSLGRDGYTF TGCGCCAGCAGCTTGGGGAGGGATGGCTACACCTTC
NA TRBJ1-6 NA TRBV9 CASSVESGANSPLHF TGTGCCAGCAGCGTAGAGTCAGGGGCAAATTCACCCCTCCACTTT
once TRBJ1-6 TRBD1 TRBV5-1 CASSFGQGPLSPLHF TGCGCCAGCAGCTTCGGACAGGGCCCGCTTTCACCCCTCCACTTT
NA TRBJ2-1 TRBD2 TRBV10-1 CASTAGVLAGGVEQFF TGCGCCAGCACCGCGGGGGTTTTAGCGGGGGGTGTTGAGCAGTTCTTC
few TRBJ2-7 NA TRBV27 CASSFNPQGKYEQYF TGTGCCAGCAGTTTTAACCCGCAGGGCAAGTACGAGCAGTACTTC
NA TRBJ1-4 TRBD1 TRBV7-2 CASSLDGTGTNEKLFF TGTGCCAGCAGCTTAGATGGGACAGGGACTAATGAAAAACTGTTTTTT
NA TRBJ1-2 TRBD1 TRBV24-1 CATSDPGQNYGYTF TGTGCCACCAGTGACCCGGGACAGAACTATGGCTACACCTTC
NA TRBJ1-2 TRBD1 TRBV29-1 CSVETRGQVYGYTF TGCAGCGTTGAGACGAGGGGGCAGGTTTATGGCTACACCTTC
NA TRBJ2-1 TRBD1 TRBV5-1 CASSLQTGAYNEQFF TGCGCCAGCAGCTTACAGACAGGGGCATACAATGAGCAGTTCTTC
NA TRBJ2-2 NA TRBV6-1 CASRTVNTGELFF TGTGCCAGCAGGACCGTCAACACCGGGGAGCTGTTTTTT
once TRBJ1-1 TRBD1 TRBV9 CASSGGRETGQGTTNTEAFF TGTGCCAGCAGCGGTGGGAGGGAGACTGGACAGGGTACTACGAACACTGAAGCTTTCTTT
NA TRBJ1-5 NA TRBV6-1 CASSEWGGSNQPQHF TGTGCCAGCAGTGAGTGGGGCGGTAGCAATCAGCCCCAGCATTTT
NA TRBJ2-1 TRBD2 TRBV5-1 CASSLMYVSGGRFGEQFF TGCGCCAGCAGCTTAATGTATGTGAGCGGGGGGCGCTTCGGTGAGCAGTTCTTC
NA TRBJ1-5 NA TRBV12-2 CASRNPGQVSSNQPQHF TGTGCAAGTCGCAACCCGGGACAGGTCTCTAGCAATCAGCCCCAGCATTTT
NA TRBJ1-4 NA TRBV12-3/TRBV12-4 CASSRQINEKLFF TGTGCCAGCAGTCGACAGATTAATGAAAAACTGTTTTTT
NA TRBJ2-1 TRBD2 TRBV7-2 CASGLAGYNEQFF TGTGCCAGCGGACTAGCGGGATACAATGAGCAGTTCTTC
NA TRBJ2-1 NA TRBV29-1 CSVEDPGTTDYEQFF TGCAGCGTTGAAGACCCCGGGACCACTGACTATGAGCAGTTCTTC
NA TRBJ1-1 NA TRBV6-5 CASSSRDTEAFF TGTGCCAGCAGTTCCCGAGACACTGAAGCTTTCTTT
NA TRBJ2-7 TRBD1 TRBV4-2 CASSQEGQRDYEQYF TGTGCCAGCAGCCAAGAGGGACAGCGAGACTACGAGCAGTACTTC
NA TRBJ2-7 NA TRBV29-1 CSVGSKRTYEQYF TGCAGCGTTGGGTCCAAGAGGACTTACGAGCAGTACTTC
NA TRBJ1-2 NA TRBV6-5 CASMAGIDYGYTF TGTGCCAGCATGGCGGGGATTGACTATGGCTACACCTTC
NA TRBJ1-2 NA TRBV4-1 CASSQGRIERYGYTF TGCGCCAGCAGCCAGGGCAGGATCGAGAGGTATGGCTACACCTTC
NA TRBJ1-1 NA TRBV3-1/TRBV3-2 CASSPPGVHTEAFF TGTGCCAGCAGCCCCCCGGGGGTGCACACTGAAGCTTTCTTT
once TRBJ1-1 NA TRBV5-5 CASSLADVVYF TGTGCCAGCAGCTTGGCTGACGTCGTTTACTTT
NA TRBJ2-4 TRBD1 TRBV7-9 CASSTQGALNIQYF TGTGCCAGCAGCACACAGGGGGCCCTGAACATTCAGTACTTC